This T cell receptor beta chain was recovered during a study of T cells in localized non-small cell lung cancer. Libraries were prepared by immunoSEQ multiplex PCR; TCRdb keeps only in-frame clonotypes and omits some of them. The sample comprises about 59,000 clones, approximately 91% of which are singletons, and just under 20% rests with the top ten. The CDR3 is 11 amino acids. Germline CDR1 is SGHDN and CDR2 is FVKESK. Trimming took off 4 bases at V and 10 bases at J, with 8 bases between the two ends. The specimen comprised peripheral blood, sampled before any cancer treatment. The clonotype comes from a man aged 40 to 70 with stage I lung adenocarcinoma. The chain recombines TRBV14 with TRBJ2-1, with D perhaps being TRBD1 or TRBD2 (5 bases each). The CDR3 region has the DNA TGTGCCAGCAGCCGGTGGGGGGAGCAGTTCTTC. Translated, it gives CASSRWGEQFF.